Below are 15 T cell receptor beta chains sequenced from a single sample in a study of cytomegalovirus exposure and HLA in healthy donors. Clones were sequenced by immunoSEQ multiplex PCR, and TCRdb holds only the in-frame ones, with some missing. This sample carries more than 200,000 clones, 87% of them seen once, and the ten largest clones take around 12%. The sample was PBMCs. The origin of the receptors is a young man in good health and CMV-seropositive.

The gene calls are TRBV5-4 and TRBJ1-4, with D perhaps matching TRBD1 (6 bases). The V gene lost 4 bases and the J gene lost 2 bases, with 12 bases spanning the gap. The CDR3 totals 15 residues. Germline CDR1 and CDR2: SGHNT and YYREEE (reference sequence). The CDR3: CASSLGGTTNEKLFF. CDR3 nucleotides: TGTGCCAGCAGCCTTGGGGGCACCACTAATGAAAAACTGTTTTTT.

The chain employs TRBV7-9 and TRBJ2-1; tentatively, D is TRBD2 (5 bases). V was shortened by 0 bases and J by 0 bases, with 15 bases between the two germline ends. Per the germline V gene, CDR1 is SEHNR and CDR2 is FQNEAQ (reference sequence). The CDR3 runs 18 residues. The CDR3 here is CASSLARRSPSSYNEQFF. CDR3 DNA: TGTGCCAGCAGCTTAGCGCGGAGGTCCCCTAGCTCCTACAATGAGCAGTTCTTC.

This chain links TRBV7-9 with TRBJ1-1, with TRBD1 as a possible D gene (5 bases). Germline values: CDR1 SEHNR, CDR2 FQNEAQ (reference sequence). V was shortened by 4 bases and J by 1 base, with 13 bases between the two germline ends. This CDR3 contains 15 residues. The CDR3 bases are TGTGCCAGCAGCTCCTACGGCAGGGAGAACACTGAAGCTTTCTTT. It codes for CASSSYGRENTEAFF. Based on the CDR3 plus reference TRBV7-9 and TRBJ1-1, the full variable domain is DTGVSQNPRHKITKRGQNVTFRCDPISEHNRLYWYRQTLGQGPEFLTYFQNEAQLEKSRLLSDRFSAERPKGSFSTLEIQRTEQGDSAMYLCASSSYGRENTEAFFGQGTRLTVV.

This sequence joins TRBV28 and TRBJ1-5, with TRBD1 as a possible D gene (6 bases). Trimming removed 2 bases from V and 6 bases from J, with 14 bases in between. Per germline, CDR1 MDHEN and CDR2 SYDVKM. The CDR3 consists of 15 residues. CDR3 coding DNA: TGTGCCAGCAGTTTACGAGGACAGACGACTCAGCCCCAGCATTTT. It is translated as CASSLRGQTTQPQHF.

The rearrangement joins TRBV4-1 to TRBJ1-2; 8 bases agree with TRBD1. The CDR3 is 16 amino acids. Unmatched junction bases numbered 11, after V lost 4 bases and J lost 4 bases. Germline assignment: CDR1 MGHRA and CDR2 YSYEKL. The CDR3 loop reads CASSPVPGQAAYGYTF. The CDR3 DNA reads TGCGCCAGCAGCCCAGTCCCGGGACAGGCGGCCTATGGCTACACCTTC.

This clone was picked up one time. The chain combines TRBV27 with TRBJ2-1, with 8 positions matching TRBD2. V lost 6 bases and J lost 0; bases outside the gene matches: 7. CDR1 is MNHEY, CDR2 SMNVEV, per germline (reference sequence). The CDR3 loop spans 16 amino acids. The CDR3 region is CASRRKAGASYNEQFF. CDR3 nucleotide sequence: TGTGCCAGCAGAAGAAAAGCGGGAGCCTCCTACAATGAGCAGTTCTTC.

This chain connects TRBV5-5 to TRBJ2-7; D is uncertain. Germline V gene lookup returns CDR1 SGHKS and CDR2 YYEKEE (reference sequence). Trimming left V 4 bases short and J 2 bases short, with 13 bases between. This CDR3 spans 14 amino acids. CDR3 loop: CASSPLWVAYEQYF. The CDR3 DNA sequence: TGTGCCAGCAGCCCCCTTTGGGTGGCCTACGAGCAGTACTTC. Full variable domain (outside the CDR3, taken from reference TRBV5-5 and TRBJ2-7): DAGVTQSPTHLIKTRGQQVTLRCSPISGHKSVSWYQQVLGQGPQFIFQYYEKEERGRGNFPDRFSARQFPNYSSELNVNALLLGDSALYLCASSPLWVAYEQYFGPGTRLTVT.

This rearrangement joins TRBV4-1 to TRBJ1-2; D gene uncertain. The V gene's germline CDR1 is MGHRA and CDR2 YSYEKL. This CDR3 is 14 amino acids long. V was shortened by 6 bases and J by 3 bases, with 14 bases between the two germline ends. CDR3 in amino acids: CASSPGRLDYGYTF. The CDR3, as DNA: TGCGCCAGCAGTCCCGGTCGGTTGGACTATGGCTACACCTTC.

The rearrangement joins TRBV5-4 to TRBJ2-2; 7 nucleotides align to TRBD1. J gave up 6 bases and V 0 bases, and 8 bases lay outside the gene matches. CDR3 length: 16 residues. CDR1 SGHNT and CDR2 YYREEE come from the germline V gene (reference sequence). The CDR3 spells CASSLGAGGRAGELFF. In DNA, the CDR3 is TGTGCCAGCAGCTTGGGAGCAGGGGGAAGGGCCGGGGAGCTGTTTTTT.

This clone occurred a few times. The chain uses TRBV30 and TRBJ1-5; D call uncertain. The germline V gene encodes CDR1 GTSNPN and CDR2 SVGIG (reference sequence). The CDR3 covers 13 residues. V was pared by 0 bases and J by 4 bases, with 7 bases between. The CDR3 DNA follows: TGTGCCTGGAGTGTATCCGGGAATCAGCCCCAGCATTTT. It specifies CAWSVSGNQPQHF.

The rearrangement uses TRBV15 and TRBJ2-7; TRBD2 matches at 9 bases. This CDR3 is built from 15 residues. V was pared by 1 base and J by 4 bases, with 5 bases of the junction left unmatched. The germline gives CDR1 LNHNV, CDR2 YYDKDF (reference sequence). The CDR3 sequence: CATSRVASGKYEQYF. The DNA for the CDR3 is TGTGCCACCAGCAGAGTCGCTAGCGGGAAGTACGAGCAGTACTTC.

CDR3 in amino acids: CATRSGIPGDTQYF. For the CDR3, the DNA is TGTGCCACCCGGAGCGGGATTCCCGGAGATACGCAGTATTTT. The chain is built from TRBV10-3 and TRBJ2-3, with TRBD2 matching over 7 bases. CDR3 size: 14 residues. V gave up 10 bases and J gave up 5 bases; unmatched junction bases: 12. The germline V gene encodes CDR1 ENHRY and CDR2 SYGVKD.

The gene calls are TRBV5-6 and TRBJ2-3, with a tentative D call TRBD2 (6 bases). CDR1 and CDR2 from the germline V gene are SGHDT and YYEEEE. The CDR3 length is 15 residues. The V and J ends lost 3 bases and 1 base respectively, with 12 bases between them. The CDR3 sequence is CASSSQRAGTDTQYF. DNA for the CDR3: TGTGCCAGCAGCTCCCAGCGGGCGGGCACAGATACGCAGTATTTT. The complete variable domain, with remaining parts taken from reference TRBV5-6 and TRBJ2-3, reads DAGVTQSPTHLIKTRGQQVTLRCSPKSGHDTVSWYQQALGQGPQFIFQYYEEEERQRGNFPDRFSGHQFPNYSSELNVNALLLGDSALYLCASSSQRAGTDTQYFGPGTRLTVL.

This clone appeared a single time. This chain links TRBV28 with TRBJ2-1; no clear D gene. The CDR3 runs 16 residues. Germline V lookup: CDR1 MDHEN, CDR2 SYDVKM. The V gene lost 6 bases and the J gene lost 6 bases, with 21 bases spanning the gap. CDR3: CASSVSRLMGINEQFF. The CDR3, as DNA: TGTGCCAGCAGCGTCTCCCGACTTATGGGTATCAATGAGCAGTTCTTC.

CDR3 in amino acids: CASSPISRAGELFF. DNA for the CDR3: TGTGCCAGTAGTCCAATTAGCCGCGCCGGGGAGCTGTTTTTT. The gene calls are TRBV19 and TRBJ2-2; D call uncertain. Deletions cut 5 bases from V and 6 bases from J, with 13 bases between. The CDR3 has 14 amino acids. CDR1 and CDR2 (germline): LNHDA, SQIVND (reference sequence).